This T cell receptor (beta chain) was sequenced in a study of stem cell transplantation in POMP-related autoinflammatory disease. Generated by immunoSEQ multiplex PCR, the TCRdb table keeps only in-frame clones and is missing some. Of some 30,000 clones listed, about 90% are singletons. Germline V gene data show CDR1 as SGHDN and CDR2 as FVKESK. The CDR3 extends over 16 amino acids. V was trimmed by 2 bases and J by 5 bases, leaving 13 bases between them. The chain combines TRBV14 with TRBJ1-6; a weak D match, TRBD1 (5 bases). The TCR was taken from a human donor with POMP-related autoinflammation and immune dysregulation (PRAID). This material consisted of CD4+ T cells from PBMCs, taken before stem cell transplantation. The CDR3 sequence: CASSQWQGVNNSPLHF. Here the CDR3 DNA reads TGTGCCAGCAGCCAATGGCAGGGAGTTAATAATTCACCCCTCCACTTT.